This T cell receptor (beta chain) was found in a study of blood T cell repertoires in COVID-19 (dated by TCRdb to the early 2020s). About the study as a whole: The collaborator samples originated in the United States, Italy and Spain and spanned the acute and convalescent phases of COVID-19. The material from the prospective study consisted of cDNA or gDNA derived from T cells, B-cell-depleted T cells, or PBMCs. The dataset comprised deeply sampled blood TCRbeta repertoires from subjects exposed to, actively infected with, or recovered from COVID-19. The repertoires were released in a freely available public database meant as a resource for research on the immune response to SARS-CoV-2. Samples came from the ongoing ImmuneRACE study (first 160 participants) plus 1,254 subjects from 6 global collaborators. Nearly every sample came with metadata listing a de-identified subject ID, COVID-19 status, age in years and sex. Where available, HLA class I and class II types were taken from metadata supplied by the sample provider and were not determined by assay-based typing. Points the paper makes about the study in general: How much clinical and demographic metadata was included differed by source and by participant, and the metadata was provided uncurated.

V is cut by 8 bases and J by 4 bases, and the space between the germline ends is 15 bases. In the germline V gene, CDR1 corresponds to MNHEY and CDR2 to SVGAGI. Counted from cysteine to phenylalanine, this CDR3 has 14 amino acids. Only CDR3 DNA is held: 42 bases, read in frame from base 1. Details on this clone: Its antigen target is currently unknown. Base-call qualities are not available, and no considerably larger clone is one nucleotide away.

Participants in the prospective study were enrolled through a virtual design, were aged roughly 18 to 100 years, and lived in 24 United States geographic areas. To assign participants to cohorts, the prospective study relied on clinical history that participants themselves reported in a screening survey and a study questionnaire. For ImmuneRACE Cohort 3, a participant was defined as recovered based on two consecutive negative NP/OP PCR tests, clearance by a healthcare professional, or resolution of symptoms. Each participant in the prospective study had whole blood, serum and a nasopharyngeal or oropharyngeal swab collected by mobile phlebotomists. Additional blood draws and questionnaires over an approximately two-month period could optionally be provided by prospective study participants. Prospective study blood samples were shipped either frozen or at room temperature before DNA extraction.

TCRbeta CDR3 regions were amplified from genomic DNA by means of the immunoSEQ Assay, a bias-controlled multiplex PCR. Per the authors' processing: Nucleated cell counts per sample were estimated from amplification of reference gene primers within the assay. Sequence reads were collapsed and filtered to measure the absolute abundance of every unique TCRbeta CDR3 rearrangement. For each sample, productive Simpson clonality was calculated as the square root of Simpson's diversity index across productive rearrangements. In its TCRdb copy, this immuneACCESS table keeps in-frame sequences only and misses some clones. Where compared with another copy, unresolved V genes explain less than half of these, and the others have no known cause. V, J and clone size reflect that table, while D and trimming were determined from the DNA. Here the sample has about 160,000 clones; around 80% occur a single time. Clones ranked in the top ten supply about 3.4% of the sample.

The sequence links TRBV6-5 to TRBJ1-3; a weak D assignment points to TRBD1 (5 bases agree). Source material: PBMCs or T cells enriched from blood (not recorded which). This TCR was sampled from a woman aged 60-75 years who had recovered from COVID-19. The CDR3 protein: CASAVGGSGNTIYF. The DNA is as follows: TGTGCCAGCGCCGTCGGGGGATCCGGAAACACCATATATTTT.